This T cell receptor (beta chain) was recorded in a study of T-cell memory formation after mild COVID-19. Overall study results and limits: The authors did not confirm SARS-CoV-2 specificity of second-wave clones peaking day 37. Clones contracting over day 15 to 85 were CD4/CD8 balanced, with later expanders leaning CD4+. Most CD4+ clones that shrank were in CM and EM, while CD8+ ones turned up in EMRA. Pre-infection memory held some responding clones, suggesting pre-existing cross-reactive T cells responded.

Unmatched junction bases numbered 12, after V lost 4 bases and J lost 6 bases. Germline lookup yields CDR1 SGHRS and CDR2 YFSETQ. The CDR3 is 15 residues long. TCRdb reanalysed the 5' RACE reads using MiXCR and keeps one entry per CDR3 protein. Of 300,000 to 400,000 distinct CDR3 sequences listed, around 13% are singletons. Note on this clonotype: Its antigen is as yet unknown.

The chain uses TRBV5-1 and TRBJ1-1; 7 bases match TRBD1. The source of this sequence is a man aged 18 to 30 who had mild COVID-19 (a few samples of this study predate the infection). Cell type and time point are not known. Sequenced sample: PBMCs or a T cell subset sorted from them (not recorded which). The CDR3 bases are TGCGCCAGCAGCCTGACCCAGGGGGGTGGCTCTGAAGCTTTCTTT. This encodes CASSLTQGGGSEAFF.